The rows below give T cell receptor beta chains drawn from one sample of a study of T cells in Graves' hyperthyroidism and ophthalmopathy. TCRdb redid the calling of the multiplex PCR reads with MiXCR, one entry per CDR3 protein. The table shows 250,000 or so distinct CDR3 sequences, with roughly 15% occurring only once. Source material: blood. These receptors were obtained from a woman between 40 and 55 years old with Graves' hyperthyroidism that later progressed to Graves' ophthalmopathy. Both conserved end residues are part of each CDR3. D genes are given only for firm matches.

CDR3aa: CSARTGTGEGNTIYF
v_gene: TRBV20-1
d_gene: TRBD1

CDR3aa: CASQGARVYEQYF
v_gene: TRBV28
d_gene: TRBD1

CDR3aa: CSARDPQGTSYNEQFF
v_gene: TRBV20-1
d_gene: .

CDR3aa: CASSLQVSSANTDTQYF
v_gene: TRBV12-3/TRBV12-4
d_gene: .

CDR3aa: CASSPDRLNTEAFF
v_gene: TRBV12-3/TRBV12-4
d_gene: TRBD1

CDR3aa: CASSHGRDYYEQYF
v_gene: TRBV13
d_gene: .

CDR3aa: CASRGDRAAKLFF
v_gene: TRBV2
d_gene: TRBD1

CDR3aa: CASSLVATYEQYF
v_gene: TRBV11-2
d_gene: .

CDR3aa: CATSSGLPLYGQFF
v_gene: TRBV15
d_gene: .

CDR3aa: CASSHIRDGEGEQYF
v_gene: TRBV4-1
d_gene: .

CDR3aa: CASSQMFGSGANVLTF
v_gene: TRBV4-1
d_gene: .

CDR3aa: CASSIYLDRRNTGAFF
v_gene: TRBV19
d_gene: TRBD1

CDR3aa: CASSTGLLSEQYF
v_gene: TRBV12-3/TRBV12-4
d_gene: .

CDR3aa: CASAYGVSSPLHF
v_gene: TRBV6-1
d_gene: .

CDR3aa: CASSYSRQGFDGYTF
v_gene: TRBV6-5
d_gene: .

CDR3aa: CSARHPTSKNTGELFF
v_gene: TRBV20-1
d_gene: .

CDR3aa: CSAGGAANTGELFF
v_gene: TRBV20-1
d_gene: .

CDR3aa: CASRASDSIPSAQYF
v_gene: TRBV28
d_gene: .

CDR3aa: CASSLFPRQGPLAKNIQYF
v_gene: TRBV28
d_gene: TRBD1

CDR3aa: CASSFLAGNEQFF
v_gene: TRBV27
d_gene: TRBD2

CDR3aa: CAWNAPRQGVMRTEAFF
v_gene: TRBV30
d_gene: TRBD1

CDR3aa: CASSIAVDRGDSPLHF
v_gene: TRBV19
d_gene: TRBD1

CDR3aa: CAWRGIKAEAFF
v_gene: TRBV30
d_gene: .

CDR3aa: CASSSSTGYNTGELFF
v_gene: TRBV5-1
d_gene: .

CDR3aa: CASTPSKGALADTQYF
v_gene: TRBV28
d_gene: .

CDR3aa: CASSYVVGEQFF
v_gene: TRBV6-2/TRBV6-3
d_gene: .

CDR3aa: CATSDSRVGGEKLFF
v_gene: TRBV24-1
d_gene: .

CDR3aa: CASSELLVGVRNEQFF
v_gene: TRBV25-1
d_gene: .

CDR3aa: CASRPAGTGSHEQFF
v_gene: TRBV12-3/TRBV12-4
d_gene: TRBD1

CDR3aa: CASSEDRTLAQYF
v_gene: TRBV2
d_gene: TRBD1

CDR3aa: CSARGVRGSLGEQYF
v_gene: TRBV20-1
d_gene: .

CDR3aa: CASSPGTDQPQHF
v_gene: TRBV19
d_gene: TRBD1

CDR3aa: CASSPKRFRAYNEQFF
v_gene: TRBV7-2
d_gene: .

CDR3aa: CASSPKSTGRVSYEQYF
v_gene: TRBV27
d_gene: .

CDR3aa: CSARTSTEAFF
v_gene: TRBV20-1
d_gene: .

CDR3aa: CASSEHEKLFF
v_gene: TRBV2
d_gene: .

CDR3aa: CASSLPRGTFQETQYF
v_gene: TRBV18
d_gene: .

CDR3aa: CASSHGPVGYTGELFF
v_gene: TRBV13
d_gene: .

CDR3aa: CASSLFFWTISNQPQHF
v_gene: TRBV28
d_gene: .

CDR3aa: CANSQPGTKIPAKNIQYF
v_gene: TRBV4-1
d_gene: .